This T cell receptor (beta chain) was retrieved from a study of post-analysis software for immune sequencing data (dated by TCRdb to 2014 to 2015). A note on the overall study: Relapsing-remitting, secondary progressive and progressive-relapsing multiple sclerosis were recorded as disease courses, and subtype annotation was lacking for some patients. Patient repertoires were compared against roughly 12 previously published healthy control repertoires from donors aged roughly 6 to 26 years. A subset of samples was prepared in parallel using single-end sample barcoding, then pooled and co-amplified after Illumina adapter ligation.

In its sample, this clonotype was seen a few times. Its antigen is not yet known. There are no base qualities to consult, and no much larger clone falls within one base. Library construction relied on PCR. Sequenced on an Illumina HiSeq 2500. To reduce PCR and sequencing biases, unique molecular identifiers were incorporated into the TCR beta cDNA libraries. Per 1 to 10 million input T cells, approximately 500,000 cDNA molecules were obtained, such that each molecule approximated one T cell. Patient libraries were prepared and sequenced with the same protocol used for the earlier healthy control dataset. Within a given batch, samples were prepared together, multiplexed and sequenced on the same HiSeq lane. The published analysis was carried out like this. Raw barcoded reads were processed with MIGEC, and single-read molecular identifier groups were discarded before consensus assembly and CDR3 extraction. VDJtools was used for post-analysis of the clonotype tables, and diversity was normalized by down-sampling every dataset to the size of the smallest sample. To correct batch-related cross-sample contamination, repertoire overlap clustering matched CDR3 amino acid sequences but not nucleotide sequences. Starting from the raw public reads, TCRdb applied fastp trimming at Q25, assembled clones with MiXCR and retained in-frame beta chains. Rows merge per CDR3 protein into single entries with the most common DNA and genes. For this entry, the V and J calls and clone size follow TCRdb and not the study's own pipeline. Across this sample there are roughly 540,000 distinct CDR3 sequences, with less than 40% seen only once. The ten largest clones represent approximately 6% of the sample.

To demonstrate the VDJtools post-analysis software, TCR beta repertoires were profiled from the peripheral blood of 13 young patients with multiple sclerosis. Multiple sclerosis patients were children and adolescents aged about 6 to 17 years. Trimming removed 0 bases from V and 8 bases from J, leaving 13 bases between the germline ends. Taken from the germline V gene (reference sequence), the CDR1 and CDR2 loops are DFQATT and SNEGSKA. The CDR3 goes from the cysteine to the phenylalanine over 14 residues. The sequence is cut down to CDR3 DNA, 42 bases in frame from base 1. What the authors observed across the whole study: Multiple sclerosis patients had significantly lower normalized Chao1 diversity than controls, a result that suggests substantial peripheral T-cell clonal expansion. Direct clustering with F measure revealed strong co-clustering of samples prepared in the same batch, which led to a batch-effect correction. Patients showed significantly higher frequencies than controls for a handful of TRBV segments, among them TRBV5-6, TRBV5-1 and TRBV20-1. The multiple sclerosis patient group was slightly younger than the control group.

Specimen: blood. The sequence was obtained from a girl aged 2-17 years with multiple sclerosis. This chain joins TRBV20-1 to TRBJ1-4, with no confident D gene call. Here is the DNA: TGCAGTGCTAGAGATCTTGCCGGCCCCGAAAAACTGTTTTTT. This yields the protein CSARDLAGPEKLFF.